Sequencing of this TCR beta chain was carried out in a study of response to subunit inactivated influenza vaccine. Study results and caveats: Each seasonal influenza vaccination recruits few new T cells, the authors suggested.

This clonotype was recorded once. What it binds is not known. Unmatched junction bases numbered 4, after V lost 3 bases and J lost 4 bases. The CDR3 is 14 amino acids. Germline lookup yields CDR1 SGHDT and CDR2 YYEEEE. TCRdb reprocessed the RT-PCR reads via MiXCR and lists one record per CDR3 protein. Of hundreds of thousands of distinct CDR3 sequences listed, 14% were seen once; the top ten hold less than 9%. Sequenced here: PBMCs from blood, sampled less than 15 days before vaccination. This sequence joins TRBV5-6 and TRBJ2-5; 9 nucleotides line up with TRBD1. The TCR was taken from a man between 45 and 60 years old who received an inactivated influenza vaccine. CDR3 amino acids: CASSWTGARETQYF. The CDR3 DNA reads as TGTGCCAGCAGCTGGACAGGGGCACGAGAGACCCAGTACTTC.